Described below is a single TCR beta chain sequence and its context. Antigen unknown. This record comes from a study of T cell responses to AZD1222 COVID-19 vaccine. Study conclusions and caveats: Epitopes outside B.1.351 and B.1.1.7 mutated regions reportedly drew nearly half of spike TCRs.

Profiling relied on immunoSEQ multiplex PCR, and the TCRdb table lists in-frame clones only, not all of them. Of 75,000 to 95,000 clones in the sample, over 75% were seen once. V shed 0 bases and J shed 4 bases, with 8 bases lying between them. CDR3 length: 14 residues. Germline-derived CDR1 and CDR2 are SGHVS and FQNEAQ. This TCR was sampled from an adult in good health. Specimen: peripheral blood, collected on day 0 of AZD1222 vaccination. The rearrangement links TRBV7-8 to TRBJ2-3, with D uncertain. Here the CDR3 reads CASSLALVPDTQYF. CDR3 DNA: TGTGCCAGCAGCTTAGCGCTGGTCCCAGATACGCAGTATTTT.